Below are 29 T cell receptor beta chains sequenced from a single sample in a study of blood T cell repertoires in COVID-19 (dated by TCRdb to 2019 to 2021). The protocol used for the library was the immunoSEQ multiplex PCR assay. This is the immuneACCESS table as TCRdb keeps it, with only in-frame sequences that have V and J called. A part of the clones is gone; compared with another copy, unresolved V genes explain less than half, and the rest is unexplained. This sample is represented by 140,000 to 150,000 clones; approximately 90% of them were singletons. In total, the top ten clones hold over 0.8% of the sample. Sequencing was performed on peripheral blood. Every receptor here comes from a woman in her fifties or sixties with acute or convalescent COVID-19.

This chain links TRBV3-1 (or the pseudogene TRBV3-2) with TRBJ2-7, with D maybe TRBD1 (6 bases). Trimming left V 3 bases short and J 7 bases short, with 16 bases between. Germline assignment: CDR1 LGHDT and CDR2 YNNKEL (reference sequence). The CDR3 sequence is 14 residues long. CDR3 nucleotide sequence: TGTGCCAGCAGCCAGTCAACAGGGCCAGGAGAGCAGTACTTC. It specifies CASSQSTGPGEQYF.

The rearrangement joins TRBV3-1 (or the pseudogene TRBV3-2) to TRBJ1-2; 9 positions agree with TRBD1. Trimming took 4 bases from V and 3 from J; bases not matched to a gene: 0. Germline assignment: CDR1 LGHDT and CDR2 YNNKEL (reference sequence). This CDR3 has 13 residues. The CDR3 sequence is CASSRDRDYGYTF. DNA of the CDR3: TGTGCCAGCAGCCGGGACAGGGACTATGGCTACACCTTC.

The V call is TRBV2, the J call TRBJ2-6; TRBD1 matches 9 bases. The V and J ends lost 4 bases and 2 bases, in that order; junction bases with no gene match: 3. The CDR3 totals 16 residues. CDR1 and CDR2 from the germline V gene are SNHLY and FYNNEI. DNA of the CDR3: TGTGCCAGCAGTGGGGACAGGGCCCCTGGGGCCAACGTCCTGACTTTC. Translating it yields CASSGDRAPGANVLTF. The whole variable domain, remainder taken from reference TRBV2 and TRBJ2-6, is EPEVTQTPSHQVTQMGQEVILRCVPISNHLYFYWYRQILGQKVEFLVSFYNNEISEKSEIFDDQFSVERPDGSNFTLKIRSTKLEDSAMYFCASSGDRAPGANVLTFGAGSRLTVL.

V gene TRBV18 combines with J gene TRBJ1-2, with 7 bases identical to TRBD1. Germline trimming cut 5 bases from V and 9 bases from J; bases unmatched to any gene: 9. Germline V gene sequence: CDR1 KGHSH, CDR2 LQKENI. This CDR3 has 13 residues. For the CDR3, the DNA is TGTGCCAGCTCAACGACAGGGAAGGGCAGCTACACCTTC. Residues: CASSTTGKGSYTF.

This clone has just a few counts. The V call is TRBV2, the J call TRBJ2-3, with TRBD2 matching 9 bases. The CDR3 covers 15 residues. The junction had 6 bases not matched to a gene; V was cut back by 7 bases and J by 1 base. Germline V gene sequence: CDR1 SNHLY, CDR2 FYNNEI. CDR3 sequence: CASKASGARTDTQYF. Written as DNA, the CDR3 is TGTGCCAGCAAGGCTAGCGGGGCGCGCACAGATACGCAGTATTTT.

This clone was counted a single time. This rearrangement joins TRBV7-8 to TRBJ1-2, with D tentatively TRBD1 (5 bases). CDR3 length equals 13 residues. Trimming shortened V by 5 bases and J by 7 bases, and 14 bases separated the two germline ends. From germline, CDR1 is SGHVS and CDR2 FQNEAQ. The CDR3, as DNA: TGTGCCAGCAGCCCTAGCGGGGCGCGTGGCTACACCTTC. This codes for CASSPSGARGYTF.

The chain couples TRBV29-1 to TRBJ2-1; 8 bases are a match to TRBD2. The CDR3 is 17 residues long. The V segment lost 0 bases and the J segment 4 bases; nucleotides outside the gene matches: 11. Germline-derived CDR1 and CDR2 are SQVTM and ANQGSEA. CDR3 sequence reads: CSVEDLGSGKFYNEQFF. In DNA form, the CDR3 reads TGCAGCGTTGAAGATCTTGGTAGCGGGAAGTTTTACAATGAGCAGTTCTTC.

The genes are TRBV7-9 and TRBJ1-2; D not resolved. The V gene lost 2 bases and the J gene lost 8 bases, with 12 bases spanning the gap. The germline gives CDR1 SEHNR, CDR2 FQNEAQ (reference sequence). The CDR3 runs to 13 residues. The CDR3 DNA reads TGTGCCAGCAGCTTAAATGTAGCGGAGGGCTACACCTTC. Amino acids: CASSLNVAEGYTF. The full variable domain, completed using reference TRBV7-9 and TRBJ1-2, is DTGVSQNPRHKITKRGQNVTFRCDPISEHNRLYWYRQTLGQGPEFLTYFQNEAQLEKSRLLSDRFSAERPKGSFSTLEIQRTEQGDSAMYLCASSLNVAEGYTFGSGTRLTVV.

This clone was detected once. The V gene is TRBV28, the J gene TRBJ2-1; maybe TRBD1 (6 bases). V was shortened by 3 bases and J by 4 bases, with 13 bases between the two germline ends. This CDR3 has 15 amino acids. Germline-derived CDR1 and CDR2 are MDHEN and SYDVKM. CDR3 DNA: TGTGCCAGCAGTTTCAGGACAGCCCTTTACAATGAGCAGTTCTTC. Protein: CASSFRTALYNEQFF.

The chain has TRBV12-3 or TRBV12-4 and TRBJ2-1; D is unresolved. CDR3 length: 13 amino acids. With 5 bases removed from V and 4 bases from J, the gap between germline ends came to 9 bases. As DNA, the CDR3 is TGTGCCAGCAGTCTAAACCTTTACAATGAGCAGTTCTTC. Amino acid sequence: CASSLNLYNEQFF.

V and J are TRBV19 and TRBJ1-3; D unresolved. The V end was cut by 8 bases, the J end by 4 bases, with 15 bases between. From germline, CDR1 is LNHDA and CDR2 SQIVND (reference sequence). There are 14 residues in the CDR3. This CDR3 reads CASGVSSSGNTIYF. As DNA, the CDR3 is TGTGCCAGTGGAGTCAGCTCGTCAGGAAACACCATATATTTT.

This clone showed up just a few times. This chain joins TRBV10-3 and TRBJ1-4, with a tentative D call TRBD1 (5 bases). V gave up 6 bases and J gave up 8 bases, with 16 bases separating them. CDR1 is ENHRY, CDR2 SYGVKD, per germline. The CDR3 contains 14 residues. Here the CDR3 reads CAIRASDSGEKLFF. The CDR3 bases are TGTGCCATCAGAGCTTCTGACAGCGGGGAAAAACTGTTTTTT.

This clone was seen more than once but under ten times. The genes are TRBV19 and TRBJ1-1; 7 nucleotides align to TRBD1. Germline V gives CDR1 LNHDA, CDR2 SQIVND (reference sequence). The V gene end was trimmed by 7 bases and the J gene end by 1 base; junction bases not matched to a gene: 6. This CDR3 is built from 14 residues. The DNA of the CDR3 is TGTGCCAGTAATCACAGGGGTAGGAACACTGAAGCTTTCTTT. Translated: CASNHRGRNTEAFF.

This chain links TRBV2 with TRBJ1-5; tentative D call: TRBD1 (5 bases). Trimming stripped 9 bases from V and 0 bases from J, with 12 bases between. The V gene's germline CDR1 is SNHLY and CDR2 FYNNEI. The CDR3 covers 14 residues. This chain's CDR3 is CASFDSNSNQPQHF. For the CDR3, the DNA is TGTGCCAGTTTTGACAGTAATAGCAATCAGCCCCAGCATTTT.

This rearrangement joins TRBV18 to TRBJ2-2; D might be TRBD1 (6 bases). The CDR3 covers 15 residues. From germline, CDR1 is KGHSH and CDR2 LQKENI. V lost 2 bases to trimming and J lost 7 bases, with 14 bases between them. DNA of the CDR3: TGTGCCAGCTCACCAGGTCCAGGGGCTAACGGGGAGCTGTTTTTT. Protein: CASSPGPGANGELFF.

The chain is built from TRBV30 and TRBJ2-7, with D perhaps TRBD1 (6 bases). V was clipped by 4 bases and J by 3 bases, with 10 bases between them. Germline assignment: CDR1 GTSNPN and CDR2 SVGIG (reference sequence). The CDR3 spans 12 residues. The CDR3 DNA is TGTGCCTGGAAGGGGGATTTCTACGAGCAGTACTTC. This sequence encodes CAWKGDFYEQYF.

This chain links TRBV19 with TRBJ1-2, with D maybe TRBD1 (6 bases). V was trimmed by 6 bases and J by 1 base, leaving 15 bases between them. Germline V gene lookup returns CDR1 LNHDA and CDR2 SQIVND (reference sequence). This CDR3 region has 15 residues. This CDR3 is CASRFRTAGNYGYTF. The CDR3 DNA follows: TGTGCCAGTAGATTTCGGACAGCCGGTAACTATGGCTACACCTTC.

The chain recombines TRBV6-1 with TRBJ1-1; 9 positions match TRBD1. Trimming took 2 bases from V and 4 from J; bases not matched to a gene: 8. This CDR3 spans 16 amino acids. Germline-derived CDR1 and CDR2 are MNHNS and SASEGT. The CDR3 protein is CASSEPGTGYGTEAFF. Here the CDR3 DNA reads TGTGCCAGCAGTGAACCCGGGACAGGGTATGGCACTGAAGCTTTCTTT.

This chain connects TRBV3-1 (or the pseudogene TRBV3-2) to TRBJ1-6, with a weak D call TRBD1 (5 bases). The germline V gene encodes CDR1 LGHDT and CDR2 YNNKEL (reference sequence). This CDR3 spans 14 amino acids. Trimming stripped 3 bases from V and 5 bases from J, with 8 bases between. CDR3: CASSQGPDNSPLHF. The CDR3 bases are TGTGCCAGCAGCCAGGGGCCCGATAATTCACCCCTCCACTTT.

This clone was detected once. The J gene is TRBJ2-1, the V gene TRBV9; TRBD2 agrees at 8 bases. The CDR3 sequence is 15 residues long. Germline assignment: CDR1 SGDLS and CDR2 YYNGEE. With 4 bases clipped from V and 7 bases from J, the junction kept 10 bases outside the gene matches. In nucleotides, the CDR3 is TGTGCCAGCAGCCCGGGACTAGTGGAAGGGAATGAGCAGTTCTTC. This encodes CASSPGLVEGNEQFF.

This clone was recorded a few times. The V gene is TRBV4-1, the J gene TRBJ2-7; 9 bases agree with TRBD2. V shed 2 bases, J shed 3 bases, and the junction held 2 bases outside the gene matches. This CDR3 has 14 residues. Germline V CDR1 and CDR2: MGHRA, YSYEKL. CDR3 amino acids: CASSQRAGGYEQYF. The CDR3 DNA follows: TGCGCCAGCAGCCAAAGAGCGGGGGGCTACGAGCAGTACTTC.

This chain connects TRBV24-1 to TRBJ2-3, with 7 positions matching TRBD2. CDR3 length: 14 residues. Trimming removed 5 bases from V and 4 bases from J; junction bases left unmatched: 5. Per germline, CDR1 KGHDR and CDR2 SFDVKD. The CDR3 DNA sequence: TGTGCCACCAGTGTGGGAGGGCGCGCAGATACGCAGTATTTT. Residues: CATSVGGRADTQYF.

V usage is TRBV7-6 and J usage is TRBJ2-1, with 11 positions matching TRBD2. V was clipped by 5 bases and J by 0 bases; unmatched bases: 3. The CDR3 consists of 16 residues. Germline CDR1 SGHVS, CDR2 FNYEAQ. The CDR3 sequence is CASSRLAGSSYNEQFF. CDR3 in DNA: TGTGCCAGCAGCAGACTAGCGGGGAGCTCCTACAATGAGCAGTTCTTC. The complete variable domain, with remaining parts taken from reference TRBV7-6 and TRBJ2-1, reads GAGVSQSPRYKVTKRGQDVALRCDPISGHVSLYWYRQALGQGPEFLTYFNYEAQQDKSGLPNDRFSAERPEGSISTLTIQRTEQRDSAMYRCASSRLAGSSYNEQFFGPGTRLTVL.

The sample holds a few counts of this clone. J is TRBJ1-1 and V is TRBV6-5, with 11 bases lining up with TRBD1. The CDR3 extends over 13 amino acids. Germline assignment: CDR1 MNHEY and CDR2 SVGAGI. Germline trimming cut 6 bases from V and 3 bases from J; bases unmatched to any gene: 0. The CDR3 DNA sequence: TGTGCCAGCAGGGGACAGGGGGACACTGAAGCTTTCTTT. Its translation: CASRGQGDTEAFF.

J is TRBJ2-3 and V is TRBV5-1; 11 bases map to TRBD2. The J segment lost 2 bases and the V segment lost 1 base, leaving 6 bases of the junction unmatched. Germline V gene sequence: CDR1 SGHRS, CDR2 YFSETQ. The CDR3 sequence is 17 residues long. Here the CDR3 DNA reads TGCGCCAGCAGCTTGTTGCTAGCGGGGGGCGACACAGATACGCAGTATTTT. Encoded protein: CASSLLLAGGDTDTQYF.

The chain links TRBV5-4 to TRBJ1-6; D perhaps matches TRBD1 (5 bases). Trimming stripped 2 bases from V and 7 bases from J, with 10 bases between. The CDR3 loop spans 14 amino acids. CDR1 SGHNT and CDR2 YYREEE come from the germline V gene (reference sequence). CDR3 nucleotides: TGTGCCAGCAGCTTTAAGGGGCTGAATTCACCCCTCCACTTT. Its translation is CASSFKGLNSPLHF.

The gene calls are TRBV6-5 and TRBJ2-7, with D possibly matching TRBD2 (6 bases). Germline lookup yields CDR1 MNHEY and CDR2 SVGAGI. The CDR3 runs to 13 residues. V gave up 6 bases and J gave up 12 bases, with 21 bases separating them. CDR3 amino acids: CASRRGSYPEAYF. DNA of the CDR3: TGTGCCAGCAGGCGGGGCAGCTATCCAGAGGCGTACTTC.

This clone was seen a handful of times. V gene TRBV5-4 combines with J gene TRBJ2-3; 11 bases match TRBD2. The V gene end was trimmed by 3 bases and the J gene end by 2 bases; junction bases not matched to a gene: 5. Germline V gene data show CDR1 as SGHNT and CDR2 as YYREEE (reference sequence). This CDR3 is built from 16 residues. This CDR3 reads CASSSGLAEVTDTQYF. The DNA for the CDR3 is TGTGCCAGCAGCTCGGGACTAGCGGAAGTCACAGATACGCAGTATTTT.

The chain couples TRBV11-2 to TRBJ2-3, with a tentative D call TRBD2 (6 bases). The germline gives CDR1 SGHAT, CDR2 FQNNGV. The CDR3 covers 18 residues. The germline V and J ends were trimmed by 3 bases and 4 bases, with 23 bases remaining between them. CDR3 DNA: TGTGCCAGCAGCTTGTGGCGGGACCCCGGAGAATGGCCAGATACGCAGTATTTT. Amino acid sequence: CASSLWRDPGEWPDTQYF.